This T cell receptor beta chain was documented in a study of blood T cells in healthy people across ages. Primers used in a second PCR of roughly 6 to 11 cycles were a sample-barcoded 5' primer and a J-beta primer mix. MiXCR was run by TCRdb on the 5' RACE reads, yielding one entry per CDR3 protein. The table includes some 1,500,000 distinct CDR3 sequences, roughly 43% detected once. Sequencing used blood. The TCR originated in a woman aged 18-35 years in good health.

CDR3 coding DNA: TGCGCCAGCAGCTTGCACAGGGGAGGGGGCACTGAGCAGTTCTTC. This sequence encodes CASSLHRGGGTEQFF. The chain links TRBV5-1 to TRBJ2-1; possibly TRBD1 or TRBD2 for D (7 bases each). CDR3 length equals 15 residues. Trimming shortened V by 1 base and J by 9 bases, and 17 bases separated the two germline ends. Germline lookup yields CDR1 SGHRS and CDR2 YFSETQ.